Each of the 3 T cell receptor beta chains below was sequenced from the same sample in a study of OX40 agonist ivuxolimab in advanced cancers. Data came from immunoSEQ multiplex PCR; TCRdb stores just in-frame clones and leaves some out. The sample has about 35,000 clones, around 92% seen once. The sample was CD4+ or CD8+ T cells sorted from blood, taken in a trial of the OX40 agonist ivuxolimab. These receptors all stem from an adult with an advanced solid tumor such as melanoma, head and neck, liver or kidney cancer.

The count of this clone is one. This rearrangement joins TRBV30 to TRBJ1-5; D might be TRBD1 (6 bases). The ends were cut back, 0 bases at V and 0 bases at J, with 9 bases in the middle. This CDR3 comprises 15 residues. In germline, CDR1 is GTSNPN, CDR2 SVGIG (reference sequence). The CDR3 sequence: CAWSVGTTSNQPQHF. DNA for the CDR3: TGTGCCTGGAGTGTCGGGACAACTAGCAATCAGCCCCAGCATTTT.

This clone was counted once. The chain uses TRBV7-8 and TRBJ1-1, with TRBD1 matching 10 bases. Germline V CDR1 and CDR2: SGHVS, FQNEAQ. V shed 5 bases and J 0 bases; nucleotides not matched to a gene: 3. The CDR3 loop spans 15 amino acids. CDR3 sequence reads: CASSIGTGVNTEAFF. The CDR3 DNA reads TGTGCCAGCAGCATAGGGACAGGGGTGAACACTGAAGCTTTCTTT.

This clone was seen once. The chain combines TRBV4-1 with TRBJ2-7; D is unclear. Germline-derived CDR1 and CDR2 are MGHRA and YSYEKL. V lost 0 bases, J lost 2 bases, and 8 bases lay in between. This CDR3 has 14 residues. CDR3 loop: CASSQERTAYEQYF. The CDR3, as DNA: TGCGCCAGCAGCCAAGAAAGAACGGCCTACGAGCAGTACTTC.